This T cell receptor (beta chain) appears in the sequencing data of a study of cytomegalovirus exposure and HLA in healthy donors. Notes on this clone: Its target is unknown.

Healthy people donating bone marrow made up the donors. Germline CDR1 is SGDLS and CDR2 is YYNGEE. The V gene lost 0 bases and the J gene lost 3 bases, with 13 bases spanning the gap. CDR3 length: 15 residues. Vbeta (60) and Jbeta (13) primers were used in the PCR. Per the original data handling: About 10 million shared chains were among the roughly 78 million unique TCR beta chains that a later analysis counted. Here immunoSEQ multiplex PCR was the method, and the copy in TCRdb shows in-frame clones only, minus some. For V, J and clone size, that table is used; D and trimming come from the DNA. This table holds around 40,000 clones, 66% found once. Findings and limits, study-wide: Previous analysis showed most TCR beta V segments were productive about 87% or about 30% of the time. Reports credit the classifier with highly specific, highly sensitive diagnosis of cytomegalovirus status.

The chain uses TRBV9 and TRBJ2-7; D is perhaps TRBD1 (6 bases). The receptor was derived from a man in his fifties or sixties in good health and CMV-seropositive. The sequencing input was PBMCs. The CDR3 loop reads CASSVATGQFYEQYF. The DNA of the CDR3 is TGTGCCAGCAGCGTAGCTACAGGACAGTTCTACGAGCAGTACTTC.